Presented here are 2 T cell receptor beta chains from one specimen sequenced in a study of Ad26.COV2.S vaccination and SARS-CoV-2 variants. The treatment is: around 19 received Ad26.COV2.S at low or high dose, single or two shots; about five received placebo; per-sample allocation not given. Sample collection was performed on day 63 after the first vaccine or placebo injection. Here immunoSEQ multiplex PCR was the method, and the copy in TCRdb shows in-frame clones only, minus some. This sample has about 400,000 clones, with 80% to 95% found just once. The material sequenced was peripheral blood, taken in a trial of Ad26.COV2.S vaccine versus placebo. Receptors were obtained from a person aged 18-65 years who received the Ad26.COV2.S COVID-19 vaccine or a placebo.

This clone was observed a single time. The J gene is TRBJ1-2, the V gene TRBV5-6; 10 bases agree with TRBD1. V was pared by 4 bases and J by 4 bases, with 13 bases of the junction left unmatched. The CDR3 runs 17 residues. Germline V gene data show CDR1 as SGHDT and CDR2 as YYEEEE. CDR3 in amino acids: CASSTGTGVGRVYGYTF. For the CDR3, the DNA is TGTGCCAGCAGCACAGGGACAGGGGTCGGGCGCGTCTATGGCTACACCTTC.

This clone appeared once. The chain joins TRBV5-1 to TRBJ2-1; D is possibly TRBD1 or TRBD2 (5 bases each). Germline V gene lookup returns CDR1 SGHRS and CDR2 YFSETQ. V was pared by 0 bases and J by 8 bases, with 21 bases between. CDR3 length: 17 amino acids. CDR3 in DNA: TGCGCCAGCAGCTTGGATGGTAGGTGGGGGAGAACTGATGAGCAGTTCTTC. It yields the protein CASSLDGRWGRTDEQFF.